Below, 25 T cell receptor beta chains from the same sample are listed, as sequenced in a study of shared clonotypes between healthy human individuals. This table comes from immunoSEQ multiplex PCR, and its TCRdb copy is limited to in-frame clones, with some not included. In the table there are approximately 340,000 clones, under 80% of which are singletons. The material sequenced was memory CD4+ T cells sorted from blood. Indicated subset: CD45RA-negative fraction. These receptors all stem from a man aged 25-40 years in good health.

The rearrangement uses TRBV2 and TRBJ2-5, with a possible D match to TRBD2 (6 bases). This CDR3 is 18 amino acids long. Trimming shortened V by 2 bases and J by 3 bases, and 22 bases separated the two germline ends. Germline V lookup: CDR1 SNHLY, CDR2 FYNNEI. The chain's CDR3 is CASSEILFRGTSKETQYF. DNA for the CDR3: TGTGCCAGCAGTGAAATTTTATTTCGAGGGACTTCCAAAGAGACCCAGTACTTC.

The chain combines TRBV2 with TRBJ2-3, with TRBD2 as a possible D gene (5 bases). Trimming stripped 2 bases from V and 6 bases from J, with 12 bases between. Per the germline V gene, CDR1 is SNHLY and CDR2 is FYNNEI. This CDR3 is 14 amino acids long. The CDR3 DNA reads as TGTGCCAGCAGTGAAAGTCCTGGCGGGGATACGCAGTATTTT. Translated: CASSESPGGDTQYF.

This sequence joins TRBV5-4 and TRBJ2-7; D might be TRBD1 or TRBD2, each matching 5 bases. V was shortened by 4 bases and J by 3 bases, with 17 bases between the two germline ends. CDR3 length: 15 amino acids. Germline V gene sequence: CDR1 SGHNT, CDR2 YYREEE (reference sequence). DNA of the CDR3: TGTGCCAGCAGCCCTCCTGGGACGGAGAACTACGAGCAGTACTTC. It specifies CASSPPGTENYEQYF.

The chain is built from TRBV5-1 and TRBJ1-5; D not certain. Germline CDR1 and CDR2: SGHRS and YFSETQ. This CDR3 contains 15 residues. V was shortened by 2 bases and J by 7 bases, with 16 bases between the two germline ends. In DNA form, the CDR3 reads TGCGCCAGCAGCTTTGATGAATATAAAGGACAGCCCCAGCATTTT. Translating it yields CASSFDEYKGQPQHF.

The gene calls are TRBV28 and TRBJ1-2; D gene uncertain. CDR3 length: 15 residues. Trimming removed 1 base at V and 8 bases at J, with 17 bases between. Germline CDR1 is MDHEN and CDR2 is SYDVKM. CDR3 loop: CASSLYREGTGGYTF. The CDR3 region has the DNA TGTGCCAGCAGTTTATATCGGGAGGGAACGGGCGGCTACACCTTC.

The DNA for the CDR3 is TGTGCCAGCGCACAGGTGAACACTGAAGCTTTCTTT. This sequence encodes CASAQVNTEAFF. V and J are TRBV5-5 and TRBJ1-1; a weak D match, TRBD1 (5 bases). The V gene's germline CDR1 is SGHKS and CDR2 YYEKEE (reference sequence). This CDR3 region has 12 residues. Trimming took off 7 bases at V and 0 bases at J, with 7 bases between the two ends.

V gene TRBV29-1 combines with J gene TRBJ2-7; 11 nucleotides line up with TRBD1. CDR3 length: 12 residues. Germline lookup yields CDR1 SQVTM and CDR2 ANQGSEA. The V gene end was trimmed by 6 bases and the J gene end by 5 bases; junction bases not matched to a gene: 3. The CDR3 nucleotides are TGCAGCGTGAGGACAGGGGGCGACGAGCAGTACTTC. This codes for CSVRTGGDEQYF.

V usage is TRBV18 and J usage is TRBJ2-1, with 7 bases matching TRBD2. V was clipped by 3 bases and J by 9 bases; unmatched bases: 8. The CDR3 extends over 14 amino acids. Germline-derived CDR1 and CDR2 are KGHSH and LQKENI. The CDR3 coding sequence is TGTGCCAGCTCACCGGGACTAAGGGTCGGTGAGCAGTTCTTC. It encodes CASSPGLRVGEQFF. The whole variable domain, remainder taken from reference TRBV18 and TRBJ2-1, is NAGVMQNPRHLVRRRGQEARLRCSPMKGHSHVYWYRQLPEEGLKFMVYLQKENIIDESGMPKERFSAEFPKEGPSILRIQQVVRGDSAAYFCASSPGLRVGEQFFGPGTRLTVL.

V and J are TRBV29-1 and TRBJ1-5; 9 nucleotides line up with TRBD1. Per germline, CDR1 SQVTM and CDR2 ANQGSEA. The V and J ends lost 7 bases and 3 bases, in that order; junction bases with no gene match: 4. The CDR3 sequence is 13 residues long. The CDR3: CSARTGDNQPQHF. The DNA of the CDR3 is TGCAGCGCCAGGACAGGGGACAATCAGCCCCAGCATTTT.

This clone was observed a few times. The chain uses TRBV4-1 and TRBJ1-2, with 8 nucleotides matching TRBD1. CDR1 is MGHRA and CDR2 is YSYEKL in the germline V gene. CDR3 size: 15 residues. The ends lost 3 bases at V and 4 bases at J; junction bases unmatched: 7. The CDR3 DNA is TGCGCCAGCAGCCATAACAGGGGGGCGGGCTATGGCTACACCTTC. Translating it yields CASSHNRGAGYGYTF.

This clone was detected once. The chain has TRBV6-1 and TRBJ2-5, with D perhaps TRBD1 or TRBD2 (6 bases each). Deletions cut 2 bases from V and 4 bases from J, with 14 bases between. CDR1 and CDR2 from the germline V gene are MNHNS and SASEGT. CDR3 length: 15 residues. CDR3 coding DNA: TGTGCCAGCAGTGAACTAGGGGGAGGAGGAGAGACCCAGTACTTC. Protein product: CASSELGGGGETQYF.

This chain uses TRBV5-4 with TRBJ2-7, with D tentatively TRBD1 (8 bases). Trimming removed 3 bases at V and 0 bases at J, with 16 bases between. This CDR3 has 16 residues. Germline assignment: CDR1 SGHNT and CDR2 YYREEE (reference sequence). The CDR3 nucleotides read TGTGCCAGCAGCTCCCCGGGGGGACAGGTCTCCTACGAGCAGTACTTC. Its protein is CASSSPGGQVSYEQYF.

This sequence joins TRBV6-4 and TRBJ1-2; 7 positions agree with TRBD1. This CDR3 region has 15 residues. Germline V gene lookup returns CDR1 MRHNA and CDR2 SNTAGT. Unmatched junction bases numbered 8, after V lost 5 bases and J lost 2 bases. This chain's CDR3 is CASSPTGNTNYGYTF. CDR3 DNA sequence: TGTGCCAGCAGTCCGACAGGGAATACGAACTATGGCTACACCTTC.

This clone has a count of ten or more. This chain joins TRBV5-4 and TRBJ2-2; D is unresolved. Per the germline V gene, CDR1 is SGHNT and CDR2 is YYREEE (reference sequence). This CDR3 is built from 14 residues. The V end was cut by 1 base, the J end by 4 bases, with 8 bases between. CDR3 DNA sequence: TGTGCCAGCAGCTTGCCTAAAGGCACCGGGGAGCTGTTTTTT. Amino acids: CASSLPKGTGELFF.

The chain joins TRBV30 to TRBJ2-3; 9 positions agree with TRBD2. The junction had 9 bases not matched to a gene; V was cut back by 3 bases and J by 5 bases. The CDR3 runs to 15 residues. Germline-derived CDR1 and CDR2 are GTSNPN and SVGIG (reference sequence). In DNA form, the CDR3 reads TGTGCCTGGAGGGTAGCGGGAGTAGGAGGAGATACGCAGTATTTT. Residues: CAWRVAGVGGDTQYF.

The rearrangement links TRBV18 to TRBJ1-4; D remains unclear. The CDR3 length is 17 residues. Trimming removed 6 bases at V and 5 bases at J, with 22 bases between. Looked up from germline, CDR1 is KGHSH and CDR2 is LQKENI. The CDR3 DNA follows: TGTGCCAGCTCGCCCCGCGGAATGGACGGACGAAATGAAAAACTGTTTTTT. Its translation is CASSPRGMDGRNEKLFF.

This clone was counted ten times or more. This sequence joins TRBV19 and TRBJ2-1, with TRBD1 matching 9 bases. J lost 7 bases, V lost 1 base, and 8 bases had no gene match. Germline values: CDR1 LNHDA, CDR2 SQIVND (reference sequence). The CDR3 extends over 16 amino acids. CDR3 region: CASSIGRGTGLNEQFF. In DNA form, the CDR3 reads TGTGCCAGTAGTATAGGGAGGGGGACAGGGCTAAATGAGCAGTTCTTC.

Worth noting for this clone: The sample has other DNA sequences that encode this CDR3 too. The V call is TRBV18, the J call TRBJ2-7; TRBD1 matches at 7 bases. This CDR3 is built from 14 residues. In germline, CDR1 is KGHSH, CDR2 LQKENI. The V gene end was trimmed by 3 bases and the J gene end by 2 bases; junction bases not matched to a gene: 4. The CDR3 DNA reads TGTGCCAGCTCACCGGAGACAGGGACCTACGAGCAGTACTTC. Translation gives CASSPETGTYEQYF.

CDR3 region: CASSLKGQGAGEQYF. In nucleotides, the CDR3 is TGTGCCAGCAGTTTAAAAGGACAGGGGGCTGGCGAGCAGTACTTC. The chain recombines TRBV28 with TRBJ2-7, with TRBD1 matching 11 bases. This CDR3 region has 15 residues. The V and J ends lost 2 bases and 6 bases, in that order; junction bases with no gene match: 6. The germline V gene has CDR1 MDHEN and CDR2 SYDVKM.

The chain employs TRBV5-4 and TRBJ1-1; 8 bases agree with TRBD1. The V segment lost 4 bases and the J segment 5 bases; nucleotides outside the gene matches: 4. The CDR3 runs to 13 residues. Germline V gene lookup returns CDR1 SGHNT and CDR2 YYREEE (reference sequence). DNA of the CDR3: TGTGCCAGCAGCCAAACAGGGGGTACTGAAGCTTTCTTT. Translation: CASSQTGGTEAFF.

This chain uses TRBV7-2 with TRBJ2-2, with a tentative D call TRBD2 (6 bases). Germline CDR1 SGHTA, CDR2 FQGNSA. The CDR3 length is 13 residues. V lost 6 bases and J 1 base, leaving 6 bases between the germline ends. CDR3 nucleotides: TGTGCCAGCAGGCGGGAGAACACCGGGGAGCTGTTTTTT. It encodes CASRRENTGELFF.

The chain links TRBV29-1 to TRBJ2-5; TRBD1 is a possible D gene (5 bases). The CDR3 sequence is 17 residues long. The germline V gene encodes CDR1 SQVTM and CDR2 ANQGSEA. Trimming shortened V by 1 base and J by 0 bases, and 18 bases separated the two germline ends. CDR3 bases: TGCAGCGTTGAAGGGGGCCACCGGGCCCAATACCAAGAGACCCAGTACTTC. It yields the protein CSVEGGHRAQYQETQYF.

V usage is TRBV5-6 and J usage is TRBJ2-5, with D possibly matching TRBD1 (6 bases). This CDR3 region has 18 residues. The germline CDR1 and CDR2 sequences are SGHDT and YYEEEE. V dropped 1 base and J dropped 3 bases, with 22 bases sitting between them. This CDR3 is CASSLPGAPQQGKETQYF. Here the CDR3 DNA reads TGTGCCAGCAGCTTGCCAGGGGCGCCGCAACAGGGAAAAGAGACCCAGTACTTC.

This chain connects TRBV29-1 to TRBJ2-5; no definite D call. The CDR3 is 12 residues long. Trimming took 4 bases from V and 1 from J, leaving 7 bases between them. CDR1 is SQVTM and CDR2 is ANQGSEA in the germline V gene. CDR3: CSVGSSQETQYF. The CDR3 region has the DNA TGCAGCGTTGGGTCAAGCCAAGAGACCCAGTACTTC.

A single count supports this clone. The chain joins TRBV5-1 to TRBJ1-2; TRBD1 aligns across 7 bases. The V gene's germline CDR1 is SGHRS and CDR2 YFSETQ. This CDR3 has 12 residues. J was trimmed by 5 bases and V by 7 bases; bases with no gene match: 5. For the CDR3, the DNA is TGCGCCAGCGGGGACAGCACATATGGCTACACCTTC. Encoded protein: CASGDSTYGYTF.